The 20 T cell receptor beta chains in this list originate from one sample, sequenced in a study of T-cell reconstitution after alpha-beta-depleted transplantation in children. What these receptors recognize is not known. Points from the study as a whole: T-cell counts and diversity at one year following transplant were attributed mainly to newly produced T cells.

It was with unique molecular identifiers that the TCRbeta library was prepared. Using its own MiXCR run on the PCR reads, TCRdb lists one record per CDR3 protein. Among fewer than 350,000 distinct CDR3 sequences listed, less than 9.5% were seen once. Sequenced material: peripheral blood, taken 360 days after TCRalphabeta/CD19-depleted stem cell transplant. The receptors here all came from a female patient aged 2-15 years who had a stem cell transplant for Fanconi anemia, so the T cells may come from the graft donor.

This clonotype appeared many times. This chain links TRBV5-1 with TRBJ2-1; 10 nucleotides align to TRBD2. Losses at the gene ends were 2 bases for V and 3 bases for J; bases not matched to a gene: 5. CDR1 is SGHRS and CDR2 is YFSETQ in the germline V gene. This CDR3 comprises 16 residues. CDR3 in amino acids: CASSFTSGIYYNEQFF. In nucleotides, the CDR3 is TGCGCCAGCAGCTTTACTAGCGGGATCTACTACAATGAGCAGTTCTTC. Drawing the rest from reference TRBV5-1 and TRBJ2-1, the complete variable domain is KAGVTQTPRYLIKTRGQQVTLSCSPISGHRSVSWYQQTPGQGLQFLFEYFSETQRNKGNFPGRFSGRQFSNSRSEMNVSTLELGDSALYLCASSFTSGIYYNEQFFGPGTRLTVL.

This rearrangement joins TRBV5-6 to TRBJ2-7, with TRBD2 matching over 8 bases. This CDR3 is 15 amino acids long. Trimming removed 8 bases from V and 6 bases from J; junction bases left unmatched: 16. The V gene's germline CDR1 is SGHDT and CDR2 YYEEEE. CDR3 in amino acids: CARGPGGLVDREQYF. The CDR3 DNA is TGTGCCAGGGGCCCCGGGGGACTAGTAGATCGCGAGCAGTACTTC.

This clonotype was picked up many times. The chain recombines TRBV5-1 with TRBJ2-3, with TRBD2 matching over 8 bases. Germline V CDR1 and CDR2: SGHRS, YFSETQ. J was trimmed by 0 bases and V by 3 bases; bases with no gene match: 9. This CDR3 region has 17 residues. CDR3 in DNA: TGCGCCAGCAGCTGGCCCCCGGGAGGGCAAAGCACAGATACGCAGTATTTT. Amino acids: CASSWPPGGQSTDTQYF.

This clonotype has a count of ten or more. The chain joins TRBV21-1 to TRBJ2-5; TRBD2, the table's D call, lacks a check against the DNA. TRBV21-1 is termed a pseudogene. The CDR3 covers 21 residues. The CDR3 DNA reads TGTGCCAGCAGTTGGGACAGGGGAAGGGGACTAGCGGGTTTGCTGCAAGAGACCCAGTACTTC. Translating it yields CASSWDRGRGLAGLLQETQYF.

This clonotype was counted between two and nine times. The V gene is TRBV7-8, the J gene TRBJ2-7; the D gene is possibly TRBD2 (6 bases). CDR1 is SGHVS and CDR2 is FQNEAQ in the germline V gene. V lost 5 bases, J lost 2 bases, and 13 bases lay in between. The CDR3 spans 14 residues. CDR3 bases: TGTGCCAGCAGCAGAGAGATAGCGGCCTACGAGCAGTACGTC. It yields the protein CASSREIAAYEQYV.

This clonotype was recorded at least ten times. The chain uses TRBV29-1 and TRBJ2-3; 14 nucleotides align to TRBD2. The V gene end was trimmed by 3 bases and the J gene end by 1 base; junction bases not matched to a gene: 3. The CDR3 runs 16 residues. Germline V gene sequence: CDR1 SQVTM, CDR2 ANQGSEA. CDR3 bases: TGCAGCGTTGAGCCGGGACTAGCGGGGGGCACAGATACGCAGTATTTT. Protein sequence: CSVEPGLAGGTDTQYF.

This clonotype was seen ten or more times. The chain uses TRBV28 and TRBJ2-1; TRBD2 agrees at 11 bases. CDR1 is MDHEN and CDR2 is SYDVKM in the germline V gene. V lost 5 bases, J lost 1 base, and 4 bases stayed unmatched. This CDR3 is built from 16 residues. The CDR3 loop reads CASSPLAGGSYNEQFF. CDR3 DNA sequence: TGTGCCAGCAGTCCGCTAGCGGGAGGATCCTACAATGAGCAGTTCTTC.

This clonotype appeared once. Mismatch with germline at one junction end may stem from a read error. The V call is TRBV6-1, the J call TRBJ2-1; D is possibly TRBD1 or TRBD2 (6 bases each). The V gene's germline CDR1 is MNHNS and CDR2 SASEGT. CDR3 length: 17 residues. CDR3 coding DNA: TGTGCCAGCAGGGTGTTTCCAGGGGAGGCATCCTGCAATGAGCAGTTCTTC. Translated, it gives CASRVFPGEASCNEQFF.

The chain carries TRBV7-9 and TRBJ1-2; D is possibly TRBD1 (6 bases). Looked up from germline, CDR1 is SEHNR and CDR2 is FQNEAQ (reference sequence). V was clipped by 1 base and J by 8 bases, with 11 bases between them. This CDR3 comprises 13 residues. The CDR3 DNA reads TGTGCCAGCAGCTTAGACGGGGGCCGAGGCTACACCTTC. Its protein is CASSLDGGRGYTF. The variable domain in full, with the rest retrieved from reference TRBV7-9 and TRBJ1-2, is DTGVSQNPRHKITKRGQNVTFRCDPISEHNRLYWYRQTLGQGPEFLTYFQNEAQLEKSRLLSDRFSAERPKGSFSTLEIQRTEQGDSAMYLCASSLDGGRGYTFGSGTRLTVV.

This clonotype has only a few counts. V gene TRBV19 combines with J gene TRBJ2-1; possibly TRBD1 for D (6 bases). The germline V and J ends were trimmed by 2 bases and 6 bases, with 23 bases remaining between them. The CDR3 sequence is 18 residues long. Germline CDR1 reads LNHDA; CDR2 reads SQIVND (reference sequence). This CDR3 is CASSISLLRQALGNEQFF. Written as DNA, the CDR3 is TGTGCCAGTAGTATATCTTTACTAAGACAGGCCCTCGGCAATGAGCAGTTCTTC.

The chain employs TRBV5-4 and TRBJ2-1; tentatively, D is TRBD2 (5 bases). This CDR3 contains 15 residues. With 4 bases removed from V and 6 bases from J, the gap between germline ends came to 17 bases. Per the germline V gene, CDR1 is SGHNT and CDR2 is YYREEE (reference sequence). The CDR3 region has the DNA TGTGCCAGCAGCCGTGAGGGTGGCTGGGGCAATGAGCAGTTCTTC. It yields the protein CASSREGGWGNEQFF.

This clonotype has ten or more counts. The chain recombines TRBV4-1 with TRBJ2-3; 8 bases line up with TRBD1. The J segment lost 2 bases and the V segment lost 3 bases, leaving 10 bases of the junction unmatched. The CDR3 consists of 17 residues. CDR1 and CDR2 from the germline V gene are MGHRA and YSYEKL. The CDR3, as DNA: TGCGCCAGCAGCCACCACATAAGGGACAGGTACACAGATACGCAGTATTTT. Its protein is CASSHHIRDRYTDTQYF.

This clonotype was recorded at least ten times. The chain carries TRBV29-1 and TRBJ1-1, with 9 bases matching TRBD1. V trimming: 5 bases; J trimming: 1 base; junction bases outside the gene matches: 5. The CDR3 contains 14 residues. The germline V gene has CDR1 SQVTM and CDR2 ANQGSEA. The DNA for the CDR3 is TGCAGCGTTTACAGGGGGCGTGGGAACACTGAAGCTTTCTTT. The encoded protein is CSVYRGRGNTEAFF.

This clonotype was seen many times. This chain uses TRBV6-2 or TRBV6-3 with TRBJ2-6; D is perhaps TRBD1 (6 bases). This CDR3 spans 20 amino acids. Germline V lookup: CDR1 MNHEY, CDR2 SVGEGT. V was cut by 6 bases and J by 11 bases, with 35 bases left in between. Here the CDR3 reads CASRAGFRQVLVTYRHVLTF. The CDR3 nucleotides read TGTGCCAGCAGGGCAGGGTTCCGACAGGTCCTTGTCACTTACCGTCACGTCCTGACTTTC.

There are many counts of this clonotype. The CDR3 loop is CAISASQYYEQYF. The CDR3 bases are TGTGCCATCAGTGCCTCACAATACTACGAGCAGTACTTC. The chain combines TRBV10-3 with TRBJ2-7, with no clear D. CDR3 length equals 13 residues. V lost 4 bases and J lost 3, with 10 bases in between. CDR1 is ENHRY and CDR2 is SYGVKD in the germline V gene.

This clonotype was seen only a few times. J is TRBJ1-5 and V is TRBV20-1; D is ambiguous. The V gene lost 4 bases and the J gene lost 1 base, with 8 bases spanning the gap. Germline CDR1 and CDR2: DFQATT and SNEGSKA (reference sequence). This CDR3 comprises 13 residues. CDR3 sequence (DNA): TGCAGTGCTATCCGAGACAGCAATCAGCCCCAGCATTTT. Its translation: CSAIRDSNQPQHF.

The CDR3 protein is CASSLTGHPNSPLHF. As DNA, the CDR3 is TGTGCCAGCAGTTTAACCGGACACCCCAATTCACCCCTCCACTTT. The chain links TRBV6-5 to TRBJ1-6, with D tentatively TRBD1 (5 bases). Germline assignment: CDR1 MNHEY and CDR2 SVGAGI. Between the trimmed V and J ends, which lost 4 bases and 7 bases, there was a span of 14 bases. This CDR3 contains 15 residues.

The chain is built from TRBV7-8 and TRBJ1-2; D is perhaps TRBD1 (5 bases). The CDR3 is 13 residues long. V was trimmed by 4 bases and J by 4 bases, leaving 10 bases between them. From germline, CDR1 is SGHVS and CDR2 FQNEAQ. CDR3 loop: CASSSGTVYGYTF. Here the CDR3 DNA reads TGTGCCAGCAGCTCCGGGACGGTCTATGGCTACACCTTC.

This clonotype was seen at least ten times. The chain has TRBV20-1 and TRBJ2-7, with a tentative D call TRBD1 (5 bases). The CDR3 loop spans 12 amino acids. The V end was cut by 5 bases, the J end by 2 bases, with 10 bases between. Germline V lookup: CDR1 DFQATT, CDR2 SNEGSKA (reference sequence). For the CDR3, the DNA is TGCAGTGCTCTGGCGACAGCCTACGAGCAGTACGTC. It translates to CSALATAYEQYV.

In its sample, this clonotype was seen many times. The CDR3 reads CASSYTRGAFF. The CDR3 bases are TGTGCCAGCAGTTACACCAGAGGAGCTTTCTTT. The chain recombines TRBV6-2 or TRBV6-3 with TRBJ1-1, with no clear D. The V end was cut by 2 bases, the J end by 10 bases, with 8 bases between. This CDR3 has 11 amino acids. Germline-derived CDR1 and CDR2 are MNHEY and SVGEGT.